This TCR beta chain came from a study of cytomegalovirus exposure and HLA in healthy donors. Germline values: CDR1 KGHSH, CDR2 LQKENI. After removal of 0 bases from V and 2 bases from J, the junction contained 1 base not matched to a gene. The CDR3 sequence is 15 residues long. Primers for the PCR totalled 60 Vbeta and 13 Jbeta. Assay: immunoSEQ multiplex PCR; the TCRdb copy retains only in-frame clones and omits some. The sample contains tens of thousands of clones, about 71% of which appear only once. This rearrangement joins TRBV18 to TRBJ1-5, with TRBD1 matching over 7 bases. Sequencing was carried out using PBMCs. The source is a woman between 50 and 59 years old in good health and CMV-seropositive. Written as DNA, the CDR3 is TGTGCCAGCTCACCACCCGGGACAGGCAATCAGCCCCAGCATTTT. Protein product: CASSPPGTGNQPQHF.